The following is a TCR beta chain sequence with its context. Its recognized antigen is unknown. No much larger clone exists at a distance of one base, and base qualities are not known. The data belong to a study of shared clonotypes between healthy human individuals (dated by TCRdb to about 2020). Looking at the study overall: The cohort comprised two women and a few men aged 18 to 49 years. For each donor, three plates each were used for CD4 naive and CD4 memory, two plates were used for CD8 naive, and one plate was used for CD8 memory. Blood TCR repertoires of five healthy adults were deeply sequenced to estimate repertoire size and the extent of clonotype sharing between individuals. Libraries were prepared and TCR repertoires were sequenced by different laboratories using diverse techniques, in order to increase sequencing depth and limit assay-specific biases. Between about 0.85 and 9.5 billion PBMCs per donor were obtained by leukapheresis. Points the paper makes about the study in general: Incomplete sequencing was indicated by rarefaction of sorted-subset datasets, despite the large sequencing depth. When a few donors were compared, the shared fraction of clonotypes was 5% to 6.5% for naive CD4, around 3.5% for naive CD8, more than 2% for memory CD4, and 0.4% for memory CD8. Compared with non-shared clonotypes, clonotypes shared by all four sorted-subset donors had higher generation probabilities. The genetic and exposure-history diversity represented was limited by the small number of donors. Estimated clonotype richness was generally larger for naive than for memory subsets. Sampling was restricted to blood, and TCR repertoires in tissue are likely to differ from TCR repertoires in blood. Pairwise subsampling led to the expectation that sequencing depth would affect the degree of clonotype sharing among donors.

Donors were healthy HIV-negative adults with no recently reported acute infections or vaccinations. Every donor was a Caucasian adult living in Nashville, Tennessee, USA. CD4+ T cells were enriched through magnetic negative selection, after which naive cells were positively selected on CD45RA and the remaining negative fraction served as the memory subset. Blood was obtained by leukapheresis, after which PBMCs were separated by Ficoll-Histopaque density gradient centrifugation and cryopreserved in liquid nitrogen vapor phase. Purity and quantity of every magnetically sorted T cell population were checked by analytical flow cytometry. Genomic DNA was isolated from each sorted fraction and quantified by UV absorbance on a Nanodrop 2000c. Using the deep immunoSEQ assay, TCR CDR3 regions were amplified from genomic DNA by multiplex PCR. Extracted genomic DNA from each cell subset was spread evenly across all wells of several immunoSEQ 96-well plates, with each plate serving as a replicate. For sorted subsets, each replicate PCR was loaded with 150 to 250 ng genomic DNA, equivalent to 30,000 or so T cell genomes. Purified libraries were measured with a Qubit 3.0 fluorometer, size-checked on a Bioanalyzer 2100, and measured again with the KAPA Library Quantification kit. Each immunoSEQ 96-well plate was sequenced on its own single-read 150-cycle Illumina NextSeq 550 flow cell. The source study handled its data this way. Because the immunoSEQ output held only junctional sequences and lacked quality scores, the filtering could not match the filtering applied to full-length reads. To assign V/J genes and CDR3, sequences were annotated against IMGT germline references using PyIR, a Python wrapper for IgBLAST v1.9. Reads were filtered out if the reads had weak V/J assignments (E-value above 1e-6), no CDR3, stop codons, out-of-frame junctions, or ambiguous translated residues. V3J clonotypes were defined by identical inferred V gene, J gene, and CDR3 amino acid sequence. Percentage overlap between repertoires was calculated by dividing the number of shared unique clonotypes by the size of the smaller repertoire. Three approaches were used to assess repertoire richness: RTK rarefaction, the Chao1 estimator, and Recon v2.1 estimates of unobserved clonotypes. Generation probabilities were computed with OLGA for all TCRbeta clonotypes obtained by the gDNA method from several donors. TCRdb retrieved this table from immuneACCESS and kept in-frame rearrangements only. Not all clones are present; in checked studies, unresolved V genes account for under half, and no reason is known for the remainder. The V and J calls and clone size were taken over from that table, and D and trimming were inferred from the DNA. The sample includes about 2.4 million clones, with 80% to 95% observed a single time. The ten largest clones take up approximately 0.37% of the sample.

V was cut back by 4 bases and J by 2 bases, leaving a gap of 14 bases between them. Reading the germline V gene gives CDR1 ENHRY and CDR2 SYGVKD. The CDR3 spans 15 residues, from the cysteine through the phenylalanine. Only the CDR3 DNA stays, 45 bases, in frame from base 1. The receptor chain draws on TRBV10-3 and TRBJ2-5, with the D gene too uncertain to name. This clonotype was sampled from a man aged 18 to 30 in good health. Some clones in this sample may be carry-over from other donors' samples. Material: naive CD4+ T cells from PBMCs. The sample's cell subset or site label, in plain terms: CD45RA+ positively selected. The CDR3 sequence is CAISVVRRRQETQYF. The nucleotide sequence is TGTGCCATCAGTGTTGTTCGACGGAGACAAGAGACCCAGTACTTC.